Below are 24 T cell receptor beta chains sequenced from a single sample in a study of CD8 T cells in Susac syndrome. The RNA, about 0.5 to 1 ug, was put through reverse transcription using random hexamers. MiXCR, run by TCRdb on the immunoSEQ multiplex PCR reads, gives a single entry per CDR3 protein. This sample has under 200,000 distinct CDR3 sequences, with about 91% found just once. Sequenced sample: CD4+ T cells from PBMCs. All receptors derive from a human donor with Susac syndrome.

In its sample, this clonotype was seen once. The gene calls are TRBV20-1 and TRBJ2-7; 11 nucleotides agree with TRBD2. CDR3 length equals 14 residues. Trimming at V came to 6 bases and at J to 1 base, leaving 5 bases not matched to a gene. From germline, CDR1 is DFQATT and CDR2 SNEGSKA (reference sequence). CDR3 nucleotide sequence: TGCAGTGCCTCTAGCGGGAGGCAATCCTACGAGCAGTACTTC. It translates to CSASSGRQSYEQYF.

This chain connects TRBV20-1 to TRBJ2-7; 12 nucleotides match TRBD2. Germline-derived CDR1 and CDR2 are DFQATT and SNEGSKA (reference sequence). V was clipped by 1 base and J by 4 bases; unmatched bases: 2. CDR3 length: 14 residues. The CDR3 region is CSARATSGRYEQYF. DNA for the CDR3: TGCAGTGCTAGAGCGACTAGCGGGAGATACGAGCAGTACTTC.

The chain couples TRBV12-3 or TRBV12-4 to TRBJ2-1; possibly TRBD1 or TRBD2 for D (8 bases each). Trimming removed 6 bases from V and 0 bases from J, with 15 bases in between. CDR3 length equals 16 residues. For the CDR3, the DNA is TGTGCCAGCAGCCACAGGGGGACTAGCTCCTACAATGAGCAGTTCTTC. Amino acid sequence: CASSHRGTSSYNEQFF.

The genes are TRBV10-2 and TRBJ2-5; no clear D gene. Germline-derived CDR1 and CDR2 are WSHSY and SAAADI. The CDR3 extends over 13 amino acids. The V end was cut by 3 bases, the J end by 5 bases, with 10 bases between. The CDR3 region has the DNA TGCGCCAGCAGTGAAACTTTGGGCGAGACCCAGTACTTC. Protein sequence: CASSETLGETQYF.

The rearrangement joins TRBV4-1 to TRBJ2-7; tentative D call: TRBD1 (5 bases). The germline gives CDR1 MGHRA, CDR2 YSYEKL. This CDR3 has 15 amino acids. Deletions cut 0 bases from V and 3 bases from J, with 12 bases between. Here the CDR3 reads CASSQDQGRGYEQYF. CDR3 in DNA: TGCGCCAGCAGCCAAGATCAGGGAAGGGGCTACGAGCAGTACTTC.

The rearrangement links TRBV20-1 to TRBJ2-7, with a tentative D call TRBD2 (5 bases). Germline-derived CDR1 and CDR2 are DFQATT and SNEGSKA (reference sequence). This CDR3 is 15 amino acids long. Trimming pared 0 bases from V and 3 bases from J, leaving 15 bases between. The CDR3 DNA reads as TGCAGTGCTAGAGATTTTGCGGGCGGAGGCTACGAGCAGTACTTC. This gives the protein CSARDFAGGGYEQYF.

The chain carries TRBV11-2 and TRBJ1-4, with TRBD1 as a possible D gene (5 bases). CDR1 SGHAT and CDR2 FQNNGV come from the germline V gene. V was shortened by 2 bases and J by 0 bases, with 16 bases between the two germline ends. The CDR3 consists of 18 residues. The CDR3 sequence: CASSLTRGRAPTNEKLFF. CDR3 nucleotides: TGTGCCAGCAGCTTAACACGCGGCAGGGCCCCAACTAATGAAAAACTGTTTTTT.

This clonotype has just one count. This chain connects TRBV5-1 to TRBJ2-2; TRBD2 aligns across 7 bases. CDR1 is SGHRS and CDR2 is YFSETQ in the germline V gene. This CDR3 region has 14 residues. Trimming removed 5 bases from V and 1 base from J; junction bases left unmatched: 2. The CDR3 loop is CASRPSGNTGELFF. CDR3 sequence (DNA): TGCGCCAGCAGACCTAGCGGGAACACCGGGGAGCTGTTTTTT.

This clonotype was seen a handful of times. V usage is TRBV4-1 and J usage is TRBJ1-2; D not resolved. The CDR3 extends over 13 amino acids. Germline lookup yields CDR1 MGHRA and CDR2 YSYEKL. V was shortened by 0 bases and J by 5 bases, with 7 bases between the two germline ends. The CDR3 region is CASSQEGRYGYTF. CDR3 nucleotide sequence: TGCGCCAGCAGCCAAGAGGGCAGGTATGGCTACACCTTC.

This chain joins TRBV20-1 and TRBJ1-1; 8 bases map to TRBD1. V lost 4 bases and J lost 7; bases outside the gene matches: 11. The CDR3 contains 14 residues. CDR1 is DFQATT and CDR2 is SNEGSKA in the germline V gene (reference sequence). The CDR3 DNA follows: TGCAGTGCTAAACTTGGGACAGGAGTAATTGAAGCTTTCTTT. Amino acids: CSAKLGTGVIEAFF.

This clonotype came up once. The rearrangement joins TRBV5-1 to TRBJ2-5; a weak D match, TRBD1 (6 bases). Germline V gene sequence: CDR1 SGHRS, CDR2 YFSETQ. This CDR3 has 14 residues. The V and J ends lost 3 bases and 2 bases respectively, with 11 bases between them. CDR3 amino acids: CASSSQGMQETQYF. CDR3 sequence (DNA): TGCGCCAGCAGCTCACAGGGAATGCAAGAGACCCAGTACTTC.

This clonotype was seen once. The chain's CDR3 is CASSKIRSGTSGRGIQETQYF. As DNA, the CDR3 is TGTGCCAGCAGCAAAATACGTTCCGGGACTAGCGGGAGGGGGATCCAAGAGACCCAGTACTTC. The rearrangement joins TRBV11-1 to TRBJ2-5, with 16 bases that match TRBD2. Germline CDR1 SGHAT, CDR2 FQDESV (reference sequence). The CDR3 covers 21 residues. The ends lost 5 bases at V and 1 base at J; junction bases unmatched: 16.

The V call is TRBV2, the J call TRBJ2-3; D is unresolved. The germline CDR1 and CDR2 sequences are SNHLY and FYNNEI. The length of the CDR3 is 12 residues. Trimming left V 8 bases short and J 3 bases short, with 9 bases between. As DNA, the CDR3 is TGTGCCAGCCGCGGAGAAACAGATACGCAGTATTTT. Translated: CASRGETDTQYF.

This chain links TRBV29-1 with TRBJ2-1, with 13 nucleotides matching TRBD2. The CDR3 totals 13 residues. Germline loops: CDR1 SQVTM, CDR2 ANQGSEA. Trimming took 8 bases from V and 8 from J; bases not matched to a gene: 6. The CDR3: CSSRTSGSYEQFF. The CDR3 DNA is TGCAGCTCAAGGACTAGCGGGAGCTATGAGCAGTTCTTC.

J is TRBJ2-5 and V is TRBV27, with TRBD2 matching 10 bases. Germline CDR1 reads MNHEY; CDR2 reads SMNVEV (reference sequence). The V gene end was trimmed by 3 bases and the J gene end by 1 base; junction bases not matched to a gene: 5. The CDR3 runs to 16 residues. The CDR3 nucleotides read TGTGCCAGCAGTTTTGCCCGGACTAGCGGCCAAGAGACCCAGTACTTC. This sequence encodes CASSFARTSGQETQYF.

The chain carries TRBV29-1 and TRBJ1-3; 7 bases are a match to TRBD1. Unmatched junction bases numbered 10, after V lost 4 bases and J lost 1 base. The CDR3 consists of 16 residues. Per the germline V gene, CDR1 is SQVTM and CDR2 is ANQGSEA. The DNA of the CDR3 is TGCAGCGTTGGGGACAGCTATGATACATCTGGAAACACCATATATTTT. Amino acids: CSVGDSYDTSGNTIYF. Full variable domain (remainder filled in from reference TRBV29-1 and TRBJ1-3): SAVISQKPSRDICQRGTSLTIQCQVDSQVTMMFWYRQQPGQSLTLIATANQGSEATYESGFVIDKFPISRPNLTFSTLTVSNMSPEDSSIYLCSVGDSYDTSGNTIYFGEGSWLTVV.

The chain employs TRBV19 and TRBJ1-1; 8 bases match TRBD1. Germline V CDR1 and CDR2: LNHDA, SQIVND (reference sequence). The CDR3 is 12 amino acids. The J segment lost 7 bases and the V segment lost 6 bases, leaving 4 bases of the junction unmatched. DNA of the CDR3: TGTGCCAGTAGATATGGACAGGGTGAAGCTTTCTTT. It is translated as CASRYGQGEAFF.

J is TRBJ2-5 and V is TRBV19; 9 bases match TRBD1. The CDR3 totals 13 residues. Germline assignment: CDR1 LNHDA and CDR2 SQIVND (reference sequence). V trimming: 7 bases; J trimming: 5 bases; junction bases outside the gene matches: 5. Written as DNA, the CDR3 is TGTGCCAGTAACACCGGGACAGGGGAGACCCAGTACTTC. It yields the protein CASNTGTGETQYF.

This clonotype was counted once. The chain joins TRBV7-9 to TRBJ2-1; TRBD2 agrees at 11 bases. Germline V gene sequence: CDR1 SEHNR, CDR2 FQNEAQ (reference sequence). This CDR3 comprises 18 residues. J lost 7 bases, V lost 1 base, and 12 bases had no gene match. The CDR3 here is CASSLDLSASGRSNEQFF. CDR3 DNA sequence: TGTGCCAGCAGCTTAGATCTCTCGGCTAGCGGGAGGAGTAATGAGCAGTTCTTC. Variable domain in full (rest from reference TRBV7-9 and TRBJ2-1): DTGVSQNPRHKITKRGQNVTFRCDPISEHNRLYWYRQTLGQGPEFLTYFQNEAQLEKSRLLSDRFSAERPKGSFSTLEIQRTEQGDSAMYLCASSLDLSASGRSNEQFFGPGTRLTVL.

This chain links TRBV20-1 with TRBJ1-1, with 9 bases lining up with TRBD1. Trimming at V came to 5 bases and at J to 4 bases, leaving 8 bases not matched to a gene. CDR1 and CDR2 from the germline V gene are DFQATT and SNEGSKA (reference sequence). The CDR3 extends over 14 amino acids. The CDR3 DNA is TGCAGTGCTGACAAGGGACAGGGAACCACTGAAGCTTTCTTT. Translated, it gives CSADKGQGTTEAFF.

The chain employs TRBV27 and TRBJ2-2; D call uncertain. The germline V and J ends were trimmed by 7 bases and 2 bases, with 14 bases remaining between them. The germline V gene encodes CDR1 MNHEY and CDR2 SMNVEV (reference sequence). The CDR3 covers 15 residues. The CDR3 is CASTPSISNTGELFF. CDR3 sequence (DNA): TGTGCCAGCACCCCCTCAATATCAAACACCGGGGAGCTGTTTTTT.

The V call is TRBV5-4, the J call TRBJ2-2; a possible D gene is TRBD2 (6 bases). CDR1 and CDR2 (germline): SGHNT, YYREEE (reference sequence). V lost 1 base and J lost 5, with 9 bases in between. The CDR3 totals 14 residues. CDR3 DNA: TGTGCCAGCAGCTTGCGGGGGAGAACCGGGGAGCTGTTTTTT. The encoded protein is CASSLRGRTGELFF.

The chain recombines TRBV20-1 with TRBJ2-5; 8 positions match TRBD1. CDR1 DFQATT and CDR2 SNEGSKA come from the germline V gene (reference sequence). J gave up 2 bases and V 6 bases, and 2 bases lay outside the gene matches. There are 12 residues in the CDR3. The DNA of the CDR3 is TGCAGTGCCGACAGGGGTCAAGAGACCCAGTACTTC. This sequence encodes CSADRGQETQYF.

This chain joins TRBV20-1 and TRBJ1-2; D is possibly TRBD1 (6 bases). The V gene's germline CDR1 is DFQATT and CDR2 SNEGSKA (reference sequence). This CDR3 has 15 amino acids. V shed 6 bases and J shed 4 bases, with 21 bases lying between them. In DNA, the CDR3 is TGCAGTGCCCCCGGTGGAGGGGGGCTACTCTATGGCTACACCTTC. It translates to CSAPGGGGLLYGYTF.